The clone carrying this T cell receptor (beta chain) was seen ten or more times. The sample belongs to a study of spatial heterogeneity in lung cancer. Looking at the study overall: The study consistently detected more beta-chain than alpha-chain sequences. The study observed each unique TCR and UMI combination more than ten times on average in raw reads.

Time point denoted: sample taken at primary tumor resection. Whole RNA from tumor, nontumor lung or frozen PBMC was sequenced unsorted. Germline loops: CDR1 SGHRS, CDR2 YFSETQ. This CDR3 contains 13 residues. Trimming shortened V by 0 bases and J by 2 bases, and 6 bases separated the two germline ends. Every TCR cDNA molecule bore a unique molecular identifier. TCRdb used MiXCR to reprocess the 5' RACE reads, holding one entry per CDR3 protein. The sample has around 19,000 distinct CDR3 sequences, 20% to 25% seen once. J is TRBJ2-7 and V is TRBV5-1; D is uncertain. The sequence came from a female donor with early-stage non-small cell lung cancer. This sample comprised PBMCs, obtained at surgery. CDR3 sequence reads: CASSLEPTYEQYF. The CDR3, as DNA: TGCGCCAGCAGCTTGGAACCCACCTACGAGCAGTACTTC. Based on the CDR3 plus reference TRBV5-1 and TRBJ2-7, the full variable domain is KAGVTQTPRYLIKTRGQQVTLSCSPISGHRSVSWYQQTPGQGLQFLFEYFSETQRNKGNFPGRFSGRQFSNSRSEMNVSTLELGDSALYLCASSLEPTYEQYFGPGTRLTVT.